This T cell receptor beta chain was observed in a study of cytomegalovirus exposure and HLA in healthy donors (dated by TCRdb to 2016 to 2017). In terms of the full investigation: In an earlier analysis of roughly 590 of the donors, about 270 Gb of sequence data and 90 million to 120 million unique TCR beta sequences from some 170 million T cells were reported. An early release covering roughly 600 HLA-typed donors comprised about 300 gigabases of sequencing data and roughly 86 million unique TCR sequences. Among the approximately 420 genotyped donors, around 81% belonged to the genetic ancestry cluster associated with self-reported Caucasian donors. The study aimed to test whether cataloging public T cell receptors could reveal signatures of past pathogen exposure. The study profiled the T cell repertoires of fewer than 850 subjects by immunosequencing and related them to cytomegalovirus serostatus. Along with the roughly 610-subject first cohort, a separate validation cohort of roughly 110 different subjects was used. To predict cytomegalovirus infection status, the study combined high-throughput TCR immunosequencing, statistical association of individual TCRs with disease status, and machine learning. A later analysis re-examined previously published TCR beta repertoires from hundreds of donors and added high-resolution HLA genotyping to investigate patterns of TCR occurrence. Rather than using new phenotypic data, the later analysis identified candidate immune exposures from TCR beta sequences and from how often those sequences occurred across donors. An earlier analysis of 587 of the donors applied high-throughput TCR beta sequencing to assess whether each TCR beta V gene segment acted as functional or pseudogenic. Donor age, sex, ethnicity and CMV serostatus were compiled together with the repertoire data. A later genetic analysis used genome-wide SNP genotypes for 398 of the 666 donors, treating that subset as a discovery cohort. Every repertoire in the discovery cohort had been generated on one and the same sequencing platform. Class I and class II HLA loci were covered by the typing at four-digit resolution. Typing coverage differed by locus: A, B, C, DRB1 and DQB1 were typed in roughly 620-630 donors, DQA1 in approximately 520, DPA1 in roughly 590, and DPB1 in roughly 450. Roughly five DR-DQ haplotypes were treated as single units for association and clustering because of strong linkage in the cohort. On average, around 200,000 unique TCR beta nucleotide sequences were sequenced per donor among about 400 genotyped donors of the cohort, with roughly 19% of those sequences being non-productive. The paper as a whole reports these results and caveats: Immune exposure information for the cohort was limited to CMV serostatus. The classifier was reported to diagnose cytomegalovirus status with high specificity and sensitivity in both the original cohort and the validation cohort. In a later analysis, TCR association rates were found to vary across HLA loci, with the most associated TCRs seen for DRB1 alleles and the fewest for HLA-C alleles. While some public TCRs were present in many individuals, most TCR sequences turned up only very rarely across donors. The presence/absence analyses assumed that sequencing depth was roughly uniform across donors, and that assumption may not be true. Broadly in line with IMGT annotations, most TCR beta V segments showed up in productive rearrangements about 87% or about 30% of the time in an earlier analysis of 587 of the donors. An association between a missense DCLRE1C variant and V-gene and J-gene trimming of TCR beta chains was found in a later genetic analysis and replicated in an independent cohort. The 87-base-pair reads could not distinguish some IMGT-functional V segments, including TRBV6-2 and TRBV6-3, so those segments were excluded. Compared with the roughly 600-donor mean, donors in an Asian-associated ancestry cluster had fewer N-insertions in productive TCRs, according to a later genetic analysis. A group of highly shared sequence variants was considered likely to be a technical artifact of the sequencing pipeline. A further reported finding was that TCR beta sequences accurately predicted the HLA-A and HLA-B alleles for most subjects in the first cohort. In this cohort, only TCR beta chains were sequenced, and detectable features were limited by the absence of alpha or paired-chain data. Several of the top co-occurrence clusters appeared to be linked to parvovirus B19, influenza, CMV and Epstein-Barr virus, according to a later analysis. A few of the identified cytomegalovirus-associated TCR beta chains were confirmed in vitro to be specific for cytomegalovirus antigens. When HLA alleles, especially DR and DQ, strongly co-occurred, attributing TCR associations to individual alleles was difficult. In a later analysis, HLA-associated TCR beta chains showed more clonal expansion and lower generation probabilities than non-associated chains that were equally common. According to the authors, the approach could potentially be generalized to other disease states and immunological phenotypes. In a later analysis, about 16,000 TCR beta sequences were associated with specific HLA alleles at a false discovery rate of 0.05. A later analysis found that most CMV-associated TCR beta chains appeared HLA-restricted, with HLA associations seemingly driven largely by CMV exposure. Correlated functional status among segregating V segments might be attributable to linkage disequilibrium, but an unknown experimental factor could not be ruled out. Because counts were too low, approximately 18 rarely observed V segments, including chromosome 9 orphons, were excluded from the earlier analysis of 587 of the donors. HLA typing was unavailable for some donors at each locus, so association tests used only the typed subset. In the study, some 180 TCR beta chains were listed as associated with cytomegalovirus.

The germline V gene gives CDR1 as MNHEY and CDR2 as SVGAGI. Including cysteine and phenylalanine, the CDR3 has 11 amino acids. Only the CDR3 region is kept as DNA, spanning 33 bases read in frame from base 1. V is reduced by 3 bases and J by 4 bases, leaving a spacing of 3 bases between them. The cohort comprised some 730 healthy bone marrow donors. Cohort members were all nominally healthy when sampled, although unrecorded immune exposures were likely present. The donor tested CMV seronegative and was one of the 352 seronegative cohort members. A peripheral blood sample was provided by each donor, and peripheral blood mononuclear cells were used for TCR beta sequencing. Genomic DNA extraction from the blood cell samples was performed with the Qiagen DNeasy Blood Extraction Kit. Library preparation used the immunoSEQ multiplex PCR assay. A mixture of 60 forward primers for TCR Vbeta segments and 13 reverse primers for TCR Jbeta segments was used in the multiplex PCR. A multiplex PCR assay on genomic DNA amplified the CDR3 region of rearranged TCR beta genes. On the Illumina HiSeq System, the amplified TCR beta libraries were sequenced as 87-base-pair reads. Under the source paper's analysis protocol: In a later analysis, around 80 million unique TCR beta chains were counted across the roughly 610 repertoires, and approximately 9.9 million of these chains were shared by at least two donors. Raw reads were error-corrected and collapsed into unique sequences with a nearest-neighbor algorithm that merged closely related sequences to remove PCR and sequencing errors. CDR3 sequences were aligned to IMGT reference sequences to assign V, D and J gene segments. For a sequence to be retained, a match of at least six nucleotides to both a V gene segment and a J gene segment was required. Rearrangements were called productive when the CDR3 lacked stop codons and stayed in frame with V and J; all others were non-productive. CDR3 was defined according to IMGT convention as the region running from the second conserved V-encoded cysteine to the conserved J-encoded phenylalanine. In an earlier analysis of some 550 of the donors, sequences lacking an unambiguous match to a single V gene segment were excluded. An earlier analysis of about 600 of the donors called V segments functional above 56.7% productive rearrangements and segregating when the between-donor standard deviation exceeded 5%. A statistical classification framework was developed to diagnose cytomegalovirus status using the catalog of TCR beta chain sequences. A later analysis assigned V and J genes by comparing TCR nucleotide sequences with IMGT/GENE-DB human TR gene sequences. Using the TCRdist pipeline, a later analysis assigned CDR3 sequences along with most-parsimonious VDJ recombination scenarios. In a later analysis, each TCR beta chain was defined by its CDR3 amino acid sequence together with its V-gene family, and reads without a unique V-gene family were excluded. In a later analysis, 500 to 650 highly shared, low-generation-probability nucleotide sequences were removed to address suspected cross-contamination and a sequencing artifact. For each public chain, a later analysis derived a clonal expansion index from normalized ranks of inferred template counts within each repertoire. In a later analysis, generation probabilities were computed with a VDJ recombination model fitted to out-of-frame rearrangements, and the resulting probabilities were checked against IGoR. In a later analysis, TCR-TCR, TCR-HLA and TCR-CMV co-occurrence was scored with hypergeometric tests, and a repertoire-size bias correction was applied to TCR pairs. To estimate false discovery rates, a later analysis permuted the HLA or CMV assignments 20 times. In a later analysis, co-occurring TCRs were grouped using DBSCAN, and TCRdist sequence similarity was added for clustering within HLA-allele-positive subsets. Repertoires with fewer than 30,000 or more than 120,000 public chains were left out of co-occurrence clustering, as were about five repertoires with anomalous nucleotide sharing. Drawn from immuneACCESS, this table holds only the in-frame rearrangements with V and J called that TCRdb kept. Clones are partly lost; checked studies trace under half to an unresolved V gene and leave the rest unexplained. V and J calls and clone size are given by that table; D and trimming were obtained from the DNA. This sample gives some 130,000 clones in total; 80% of them show up just once. The biggest ten clones account for roughly 2.4% of the sample.

Details on this clone: Its binding antigen is unknown. No much larger clonotype is one base removed from it; base qualities were not supplied.

This receptor was identified in a man younger than 40 in good health and CMV-seronegative. The chain couples TRBV6-5 to TRBJ2-5, with the D gene too uncertain to name. The sequenced sample consisted of PBMCs. The CDR3 in this case is CASSYRETQYF. The nucleotides read TGTGCCAGCAGTTATCGAGAGACCCAGTACTTC.